This TCR beta chain was sequenced in a study of spatial heterogeneity in lung cancer. Study at large: Compared with alpha-chain sequences, beta-chain sequences were consistently detected in greater numbers. Study results and caveats: Compared with follow-up, resection was when ubiquitous expanded tumor TCRs appeared in blood more.

Time point described: blood at routine non-recurrence follow-up after resection. From tumor, nontumor lung or frozen PBMC, whole RNA was taken unsorted for sequencing. One entry per CDR3 protein, called by TCRdb with MiXCR from the 5' RACE reads. The sample records 9,500 to 13,000 distinct CDR3 sequences, around 23% being singletons. A remark on this clonotype: Antigen: not known.

V lost 7 bases and J 0 bases, leaving 17 bases between the germline ends. The CDR3 covers 15 residues. Germline V CDR1 and CDR2: SQVTM, ANQGSEA. V usage is TRBV29-1 and J usage is TRBJ2-3; D is uncertain. The specimen was PBMCs, collected at follow-up. The receptor was isolated from a male donor with early-stage non-small cell lung cancer. The DNA of the CDR3 is TGCAGCGCGTACCTCCTGGGCTCTAGCACAGATACGCAGTATTTT. Its protein is CSAYLLGSSTDTQYF.